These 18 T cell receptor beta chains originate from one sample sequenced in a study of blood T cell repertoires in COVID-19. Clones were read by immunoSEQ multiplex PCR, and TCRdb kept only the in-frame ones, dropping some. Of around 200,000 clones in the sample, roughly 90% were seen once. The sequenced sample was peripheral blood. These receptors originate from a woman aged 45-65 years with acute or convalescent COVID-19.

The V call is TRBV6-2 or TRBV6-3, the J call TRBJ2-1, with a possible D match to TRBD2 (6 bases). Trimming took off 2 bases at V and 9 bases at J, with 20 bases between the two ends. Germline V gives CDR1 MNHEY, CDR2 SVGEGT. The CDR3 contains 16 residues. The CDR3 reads CASSYGGLEGGGEQFF. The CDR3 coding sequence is TGTGCCAGCAGTTACGGGGGATTGGAGGGAGGCGGTGAGCAGTTCTTC.

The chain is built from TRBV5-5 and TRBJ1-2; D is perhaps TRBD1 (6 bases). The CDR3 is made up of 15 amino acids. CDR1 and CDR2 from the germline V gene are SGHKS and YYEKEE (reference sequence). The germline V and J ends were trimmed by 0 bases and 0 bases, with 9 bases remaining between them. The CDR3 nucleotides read TGTGCCAGCAGCTTGGACAGGGCTGCTAACTATGGCTACACCTTC. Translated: CASSLDRAANYGYTF.

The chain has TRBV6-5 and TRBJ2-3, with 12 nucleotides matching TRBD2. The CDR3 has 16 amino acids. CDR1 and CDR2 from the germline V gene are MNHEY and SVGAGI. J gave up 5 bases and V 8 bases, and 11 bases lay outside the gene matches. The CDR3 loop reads CASGSRLAGAEDTQYF. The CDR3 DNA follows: TGTGCCAGCGGTTCAAGACTAGCGGGAGCTGAAGATACGCAGTATTTT.

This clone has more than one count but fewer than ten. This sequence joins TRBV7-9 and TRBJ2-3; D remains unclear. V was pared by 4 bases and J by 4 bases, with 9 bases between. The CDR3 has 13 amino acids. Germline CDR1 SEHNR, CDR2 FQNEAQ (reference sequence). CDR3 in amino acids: CASSSNTADTQYF. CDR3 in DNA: TGTGCCAGCAGCTCCAACACCGCAGATACGCAGTATTTT. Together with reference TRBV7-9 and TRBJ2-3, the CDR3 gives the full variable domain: DTGVSQNPRHKITKRGQNVTFRCDPISEHNRLYWYRQTLGQGPEFLTYFQNEAQLEKSRLLSDRFSAERPKGSFSTLEIQRTEQGDSAMYLCASSSNTADTQYFGPGTRLTVL.

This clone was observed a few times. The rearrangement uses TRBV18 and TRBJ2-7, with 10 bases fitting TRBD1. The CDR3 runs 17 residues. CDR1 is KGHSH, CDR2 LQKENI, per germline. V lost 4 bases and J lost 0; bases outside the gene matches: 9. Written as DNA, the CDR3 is TGTGCCAGCTCACAGGGACAGGGGAAGGGTAGCTCCTACGAGCAGTACTTC. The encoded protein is CASSQGQGKGSSYEQYF.

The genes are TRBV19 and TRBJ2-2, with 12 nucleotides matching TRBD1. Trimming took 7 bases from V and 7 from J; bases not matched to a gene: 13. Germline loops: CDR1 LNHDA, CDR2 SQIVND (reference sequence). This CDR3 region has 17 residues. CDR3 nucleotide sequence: TGTGCCAGTATACCGGAGACCGGGACAGGGGGCAACGGGGAGCTGTTTTTT. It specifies CASIPETGTGGNGELFF. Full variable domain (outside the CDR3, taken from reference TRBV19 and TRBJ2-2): DGGITQSPKYLFRKEGQNVTLSCEQNLNHDAMYWYRQDPGQGLRLIYYSQIVNDFQKGDIAEGYSVSREKKESFPLTVTSAQKNPTAFYLCASIPETGTGGNGELFFGEGSRLTVL.

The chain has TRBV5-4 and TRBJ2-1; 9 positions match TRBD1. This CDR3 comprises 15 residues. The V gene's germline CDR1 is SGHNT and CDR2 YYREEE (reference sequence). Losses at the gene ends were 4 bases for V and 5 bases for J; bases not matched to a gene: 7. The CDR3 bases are TGTGCCAGCAGCGAAGGACAGGGGAAGCACAATGAGCAGTTCTTC. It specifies CASSEGQGKHNEQFF.

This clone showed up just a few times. For the CDR3, the DNA is TGTGCCTGGAGTACCCCCGGGAGTTTCTATGGCTACACCTTC. The encoded protein is CAWSTPGSFYGYTF. The chain links TRBV30 to TRBJ1-2, with D unclear. This CDR3 has 14 amino acids. From germline, CDR1 is GTSNPN and CDR2 SVGIG (reference sequence). Trimming left V 2 bases short and J 4 bases short, with 14 bases between.

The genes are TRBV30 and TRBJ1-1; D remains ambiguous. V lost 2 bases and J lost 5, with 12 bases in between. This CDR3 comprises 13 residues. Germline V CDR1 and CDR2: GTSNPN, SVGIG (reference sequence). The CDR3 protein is CAWSLRQETEAFF. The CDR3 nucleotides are TGTGCCTGGAGTCTCCGACAAGAGACTGAAGCTTTCTTT.

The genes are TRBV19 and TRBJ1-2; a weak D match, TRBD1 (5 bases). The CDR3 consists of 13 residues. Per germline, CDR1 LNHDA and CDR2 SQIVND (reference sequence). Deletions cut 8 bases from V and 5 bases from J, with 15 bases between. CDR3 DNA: TGTGCCAGTCTCAGGGCCTCTGGATATGGCTACACCTTC. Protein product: CASLRASGYGYTF.

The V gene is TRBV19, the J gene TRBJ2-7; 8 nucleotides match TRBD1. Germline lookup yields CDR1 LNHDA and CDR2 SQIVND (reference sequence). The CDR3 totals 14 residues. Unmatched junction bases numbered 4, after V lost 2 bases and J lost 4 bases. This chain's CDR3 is CASSIPGQGYEQYF. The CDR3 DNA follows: TGTGCCAGTAGTATACCAGGACAGGGTTACGAGCAGTACTTC.

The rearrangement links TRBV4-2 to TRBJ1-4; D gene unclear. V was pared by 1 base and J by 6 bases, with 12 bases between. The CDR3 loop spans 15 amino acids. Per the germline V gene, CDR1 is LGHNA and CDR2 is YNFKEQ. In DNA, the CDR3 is TGTGCCAGCAGCCAAGTAGGAGGCAGCCATGAAAAACTGTTTTTT. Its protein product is CASSQVGGSHEKLFF.

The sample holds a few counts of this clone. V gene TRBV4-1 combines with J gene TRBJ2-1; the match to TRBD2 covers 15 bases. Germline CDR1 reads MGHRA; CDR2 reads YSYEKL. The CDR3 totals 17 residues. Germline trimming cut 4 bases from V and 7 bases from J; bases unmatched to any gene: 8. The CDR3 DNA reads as TGCGCCAGCAGCCTCGGACTAGCGGGAGGGACGGGGAATGAGCAGTTCTTC. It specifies CASSLGLAGGTGNEQFF.

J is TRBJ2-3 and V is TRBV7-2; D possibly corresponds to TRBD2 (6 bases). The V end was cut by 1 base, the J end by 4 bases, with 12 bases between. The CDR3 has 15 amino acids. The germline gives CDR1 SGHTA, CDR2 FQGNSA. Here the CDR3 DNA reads TGTGCCAGCAGCTTAGTGCACGGGAGCGCAGATACGCAGTATTTT. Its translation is CASSLVHGSADTQYF.

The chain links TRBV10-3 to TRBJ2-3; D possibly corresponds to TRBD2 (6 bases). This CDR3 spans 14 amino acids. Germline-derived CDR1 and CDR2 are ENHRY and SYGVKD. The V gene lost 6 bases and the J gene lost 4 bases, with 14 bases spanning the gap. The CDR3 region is CAISPEGRADTQYF. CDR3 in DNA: TGTGCCATCAGCCCGGAGGGCCGGGCAGATACGCAGTATTTT.

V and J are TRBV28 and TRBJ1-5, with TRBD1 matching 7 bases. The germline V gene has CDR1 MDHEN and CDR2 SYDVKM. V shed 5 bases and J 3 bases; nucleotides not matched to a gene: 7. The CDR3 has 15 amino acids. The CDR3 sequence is CASSEPGGNNQPQHF. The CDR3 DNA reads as TGTGCCAGCAGTGAACCAGGGGGGAACAATCAGCCCCAGCATTTT.

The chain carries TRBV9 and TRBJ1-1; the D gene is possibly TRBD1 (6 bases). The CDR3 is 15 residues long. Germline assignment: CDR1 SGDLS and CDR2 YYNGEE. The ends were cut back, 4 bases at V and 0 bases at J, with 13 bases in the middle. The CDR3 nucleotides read TGTGCCAGCAGCCCACCACAGGGTCTGAACACTGAAGCTTTCTTT. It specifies CASSPPQGLNTEAFF.

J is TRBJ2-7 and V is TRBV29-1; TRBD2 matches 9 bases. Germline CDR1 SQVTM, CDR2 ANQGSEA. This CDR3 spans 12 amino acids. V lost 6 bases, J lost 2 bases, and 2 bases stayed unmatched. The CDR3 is CSVGGGAYEQYF. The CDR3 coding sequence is TGCAGCGTGGGCGGGGGGGCCTACGAGCAGTACTTC.